These 12 T cell receptor beta chains originate from one sample sequenced in a study of blood T cell dynamics during melanoma immunotherapy. The assay was immunoSEQ multiplex PCR, and TCRdb's table has in-frame clones only and misses some. The sample lists over 10,000 clones, about 93% occurring once. Time point denoted: week 3, after first cycle of checkpoint inhibitor. The sequencing used effector memory CD8+ T cells from blood, collected from a patient treated with checkpoint blockade. The receptor set was obtained from a human donor with melanoma.

The chain carries TRBV4-1 and TRBJ2-7, with D perhaps TRBD2 (5 bases). The CDR3 sequence is 13 residues long. V was trimmed by 2 bases and J by 4 bases, leaving 9 bases between them. Germline V CDR1 and CDR2: MGHRA, YSYEKL. The CDR3 sequence is CASSQRSGYEQYF. The CDR3 DNA sequence: TGCGCCAGCAGCCAAAGATCGGGGTACGAGCAGTACTTC.

This rearrangement joins TRBV10-1 to TRBJ2-1; D might be TRBD2 (7 bases). The CDR3 runs to 13 residues. Trimming took off 6 bases at V and 9 bases at J, with 15 bases between the two ends. CDR1 is WNHNN and CDR2 is SYGVQD in the germline V gene (reference sequence). The CDR3 reads CASSPGGLGEQFF. The CDR3 DNA is TGCGCCAGCAGCCCCGGGGGGCTGGGTGAGCAGTTCTTC.

The chain recombines TRBV14 with TRBJ1-4; D not resolved. In germline, CDR1 is SGHDN, CDR2 FVKESK. V shed 4 bases and J shed 7 bases, with 10 bases lying between them. CDR3 length equals 13 residues. The CDR3 nucleotides are TGTGCCAGCAGCCGAGAGAATAGTGAAAAACTGTTTTTT. Protein: CASSRENSEKLFF.

Only a few counts were recorded for this clone. The chain carries TRBV19 and TRBJ2-7; 10 nucleotides line up with TRBD2. Germline CDR1 reads LNHDA; CDR2 reads SQIVND (reference sequence). Unmatched junction bases numbered 8, after V lost 9 bases and J lost 3 bases. This CDR3 is built from 14 residues. CDR3 protein: CASSVAGGLYEQYF. The CDR3 coding sequence is TGTGCCAGCTCCGTAGCGGGAGGACTCTACGAGCAGTACTTC. Complete variable domain (other parts from reference TRBV19 and TRBJ2-7): DGGITQSPKYLFRKEGQNVTLSCEQNLNHDAMYWYRQDPGQGLRLIYYSQIVNDFQKGDIAEGYSVSREKKESFPLTVTSAQKNPTAFYLCASSVAGGLYEQYFGPGTRLTVT.

This chain uses TRBV29-1 with TRBJ2-7; no reliable D call. V was trimmed by 0 bases and J by 4 bases, leaving 10 bases between them. CDR1 SQVTM and CDR2 ANQGSEA come from the germline V gene. This CDR3 comprises 13 residues. This chain's CDR3 is CSVEDRHSYEQYF. Here the CDR3 DNA reads TGCAGCGTTGAAGACAGACACTCTTACGAGCAGTACTTC.

The rearrangement links TRBV29-1 to TRBJ1-4; 9 bases match TRBD1. After removal of 5 bases from V and 5 bases from J, the junction contained 3 bases not matched to a gene. Germline CDR1 reads SQVTM; CDR2 reads ANQGSEA. The CDR3 runs to 13 residues. The CDR3 DNA reads as TGCAGCGTTTCCGGGACAGGGAATGAAAAACTGTTTTTT. It codes for CSVSGTGNEKLFF.

The rearrangement joins TRBV5-1 to TRBJ1-1; D unclear. This CDR3 has 16 amino acids. Per germline, CDR1 SGHRS and CDR2 YFSETQ. V gave up 2 bases and J gave up 0 bases, with 14 bases separating them. The CDR3 protein is CASSLMPVLMNTEAFF. The CDR3 region has the DNA TGCGCCAGCAGCTTAATGCCGGTACTCATGAACACTGAAGCTTTCTTT. Full variable domain (missing parts from reference TRBV5-1 and TRBJ1-1): KAGVTQTPRYLIKTRGQQVTLSCSPISGHRSVSWYQQTPGQGLQFLFEYFSETQRNKGNFPGRFSGRQFSNSRSEMNVSTLELGDSALYLCASSLMPVLMNTEAFFGQGTRLTVV.

The J gene is TRBJ1-2, the V gene TRBV7-2; D is possibly TRBD1 (6 bases). CDR1 and CDR2 from the germline V gene are SGHTA and FQGNSA. The CDR3 extends over 14 amino acids. Trimming left V 3 bases short and J 4 bases short, with 12 bases between. CDR3 in amino acids: CASSLGGAFYGYTF. The CDR3 DNA follows: TGTGCCAGCAGCTTGGGGGGCGCGTTCTATGGCTACACCTTC.

The V and J genes are TRBV12-5 and TRBJ2-1, with D unresolved. The CDR3 contains 14 residues. V dropped 1 base and J dropped 3 bases, with 7 bases sitting between them. Germline values: CDR1 LGHNT, CDR2 FRNRAP. The CDR3: CASGLGSDYNEQFF. In nucleotides, the CDR3 is TGTGCTAGTGGTTTGGGGTCGGACTACAATGAGCAGTTCTTC.

The J gene is TRBJ2-3, the V gene TRBV4-2; D unresolved. V lost 4 bases, J lost 10 bases, and 15 bases lay in between. The CDR3 has 13 residues. Germline CDR1 is LGHNA and CDR2 is YNFKEQ. For the CDR3, the DNA is TGTGCCAGCAGCCCTTTGATCGAGGTGGCGCAGTATTTT. It specifies CASSPLIEVAQYF.

This chain links TRBV11-3 with TRBJ2-3; 9 bases are shared with TRBD1. Germline V gene lookup returns CDR1 SGHNT and CDR2 YENEEA. CDR3 length equals 16 residues. Trimming took 1 base from V and 0 from J; bases not matched to a gene: 2. The CDR3 DNA reads TGTGCCAGCAGCTTAGGAGGGACAGGGAGCACAGATACGCAGTATTTT. Protein product: CASSLGGTGSTDTQYF.

The V call is TRBV27, the J call TRBJ2-3; D remains ambiguous. Per germline, CDR1 MNHEY and CDR2 SMNVEV (reference sequence). Trimming cost V 5 bases and J 2 bases, with 5 bases left between them. The CDR3 totals 12 residues. CDR3 amino acids: CASSPFTDTQYF. CDR3 DNA sequence: TGTGCCAGCAGTCCGTTCACAGATACGCAGTATTTT.